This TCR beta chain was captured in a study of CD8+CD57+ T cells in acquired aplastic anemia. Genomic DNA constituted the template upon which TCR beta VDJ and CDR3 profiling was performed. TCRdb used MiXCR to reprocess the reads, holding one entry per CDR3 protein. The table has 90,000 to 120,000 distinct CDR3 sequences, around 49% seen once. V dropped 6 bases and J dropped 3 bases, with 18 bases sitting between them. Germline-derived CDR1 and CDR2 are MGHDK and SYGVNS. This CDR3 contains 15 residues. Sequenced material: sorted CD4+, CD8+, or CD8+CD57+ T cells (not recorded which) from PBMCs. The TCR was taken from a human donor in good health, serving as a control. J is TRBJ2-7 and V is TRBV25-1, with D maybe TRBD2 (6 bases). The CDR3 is CASSSGVGQVYEQYF. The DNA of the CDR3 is TGTGCCAGCAGCTCGGGGGTAGGCCAAGTCTACGAGCAGTACTTC.